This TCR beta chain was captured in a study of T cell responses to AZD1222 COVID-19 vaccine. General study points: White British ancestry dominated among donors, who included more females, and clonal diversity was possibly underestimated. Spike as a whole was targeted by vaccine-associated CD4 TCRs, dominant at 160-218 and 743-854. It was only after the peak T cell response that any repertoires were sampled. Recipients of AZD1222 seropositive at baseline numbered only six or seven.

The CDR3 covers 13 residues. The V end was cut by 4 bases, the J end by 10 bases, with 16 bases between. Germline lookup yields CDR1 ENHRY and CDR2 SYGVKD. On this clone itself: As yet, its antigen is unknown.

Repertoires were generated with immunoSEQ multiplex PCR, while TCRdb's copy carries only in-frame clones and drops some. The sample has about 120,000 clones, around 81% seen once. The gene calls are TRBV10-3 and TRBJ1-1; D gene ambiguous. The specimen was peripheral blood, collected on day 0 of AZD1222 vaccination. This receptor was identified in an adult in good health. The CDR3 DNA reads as TGTGCCATCAGTGCCCCGGCAACAGTGGTAGCTTTCTTT. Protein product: CAISAPATVVAFF.